The clone carrying this T cell receptor (beta chain) was observed a handful of times. The entry originates in a study of cytotoxic CD8 clonotypes in ibrutinib-treated CLL. Looking at the study overall: The group held 10 to 11 relapsed/refractory and roughly 15 treatment-naive patients, with roughly 17 IGHV unmutated.

This CDR3 is built from 12 residues. Trimming stripped 8 bases from V and 3 bases from J, with 10 bases between. Looked up from germline, CDR1 is KGHSH and CDR2 is LQKENI. Produced via immunoSEQ multiplex PCR; TCRdb's table is partial and in-frame only. The sample holds around 97,000 clones, around four fifths seen once. The sequenced sample was PBMCs, obtained after 12 months of ibrutinib treatment. The sequence was collected from a human donor with chronic lymphocytic leukemia. V gene TRBV18 combines with J gene TRBJ1-1, with D possibly matching TRBD1 (5 bases). Here the CDR3 reads CASVRVDTEAFF. CDR3 bases: TGTGCCAGCGTCAGGGTGGACACTGAAGCTTTCTTT.